These T cell receptor beta chains were read from a single sample in a study of T-cell memory formation after mild COVID-19. In TCRdb, the 5' RACE reads were re-called with MiXCR into one record per CDR3 protein. Here the sample spans a few hundred thousand distinct CDR3 sequences, roughly 14% being singletons. The sequenced material came from PBMCs or a T cell subset sorted from them (not recorded which). The origin of the receptors is a man aged 18 to 30 who had mild COVID-19 (a few samples of this study predate the infection). Cell type and time point are not known. Both conserved end residues are part of each CDR3. The D gene is left open where the match is weak.

v_call: TRBV15; d_call: -; cdr3_length: 18; cdr3_aa: CATAPSQGIASGANVLTF
v_call: TRBV6-5; d_call: TRBD2; cdr3_length: 16; cdr3_aa: CASSYSTLAGYNEQFF
v_call: TRBV25-1; d_call: -; cdr3_length: 14; cdr3_aa: CASSEGFGNTEAFF
v_call: TRBV9; d_call: -; cdr3_length: 15; cdr3_aa: CASSVDLTPNTEAFF
v_call: TRBV7-8; d_call: -; cdr3_length: 14; cdr3_aa: CASSLSRSTGELFF
v_call: TRBV12-3/TRBV12-4; d_call: -; cdr3_length: 14; cdr3_aa: CASSLNRDGEKLFF
v_call: TRBV5-6; d_call: TRBD1; cdr3_length: 16; cdr3_aa: CASSLLTGALGDTQYF
v_call: TRBV20-1; d_call: TRBD1; cdr3_length: 14; cdr3_aa: CSAKGQATHYGYTF
v_call: TRBV7-2; d_call: -; cdr3_length: 15; cdr3_aa: CASSLRVQSTDTQYF
v_call: TRBV4-1; d_call: TRBD1; cdr3_length: 15; cdr3_aa: CASSPTGQGNYGYTF
v_call: TRBV20-1; d_call: -; cdr3_length: 12; cdr3_aa: CSDRGPGNEQFF
v_call: TRBV6-6; d_call: -; cdr3_length: 19; cdr3_aa: CASSYDGGMTLYSNQPQHF
v_call: TRBV5-1; d_call: TRBD1; cdr3_length: 15; cdr3_aa: CASSASGGRNQPQHF
v_call: TRBV12-3/TRBV12-4; d_call: TRBD2; cdr3_length: 19; cdr3_aa: CASSSTPGTSGREDCEQFF
v_call: TRBV20-1; d_call: TRBD2; cdr3_length: 14; cdr3_aa: CSASGRGAYNEQFF
v_call: TRBV5-1; d_call: TRBD1; cdr3_length: 14; cdr3_aa: CASSIDRAGDIQYF
v_call: TRBV24-1; d_call: TRBD1; cdr3_length: 14; cdr3_aa: CATSDPTGVDTQYF
v_call: TRBV12-3/TRBV12-4; d_call: -; cdr3_length: 13; cdr3_aa: CASSTPKPETQYF
v_call: TRBV5-5; d_call: -; cdr3_length: 13; cdr3_aa: CASSRARGYGYTF
v_call: TRBV9; d_call: -; cdr3_length: 13; cdr3_aa: CASSVVNGGSQYF
v_call: TRBV6-2/TRBV6-3; d_call: -; cdr3_length: 12; cdr3_aa: CASRTRDPEAFF
v_call: TRBV5-1; d_call: -; cdr3_length: 14; cdr3_aa: CASSLEGLTNEQFF
v_call: TRBV12-3/TRBV12-4; d_call: TRBD1; cdr3_length: 17; cdr3_aa: CASSLAGTGGPYTEAFF
v_call: TRBV3-1; d_call: -; cdr3_length: 14; cdr3_aa: CASSRNGEFYEQYF
v_call: TRBV7-2; d_call: -; cdr3_length: 15; cdr3_aa: CASSLEDGSYNEQFF
v_call: TRBV6-5; d_call: TRBD2; cdr3_length: 16; cdr3_aa: CASSYGGGTLQNEQFF
v_call: TRBV20-1; d_call: TRBD1; cdr3_length: 13; cdr3_aa: CSAWDSGSYEQYF
v_call: TRBV12-3/TRBV12-4; d_call: TRBD1; cdr3_length: 14; cdr3_aa: CASSLWDRAYEQYF
v_call: TRBV5-1; d_call: -; cdr3_length: 14; cdr3_aa: CASSPAMGYSEQFF
v_call: TRBV7-2; d_call: -; cdr3_length: 15; cdr3_aa: CASSPGIDYQETQYF
v_call: TRBV4-3; d_call: -; cdr3_length: 13; cdr3_aa: CASSPLGGTEAFF
v_call: TRBV20-1; d_call: -; cdr3_length: 12; cdr3_aa: CSARDSLTEQFF
v_call: TRBV7-2; d_call: TRBD2; cdr3_length: 17; cdr3_aa: CASSLPPWSSGGNEQFF
v_call: TRBV7-2; d_call: -; cdr3_length: 15; cdr3_aa: CASSFEAGINSPLHF
v_call: TRBV16; d_call: -; cdr3_length: 16; cdr3_aa: CASSRATGLIGTEAFF
v_call: TRBV15; d_call: -; cdr3_length: 15; cdr3_aa: CATSRVTGISDTQYF
v_call: TRBV19; d_call: -; cdr3_length: 13; cdr3_aa: CASRVTLGTEAFF
v_call: TRBV2; d_call: TRBD1; cdr3_length: 13; cdr3_aa: CASRVTGETEAFF
v_call: TRBV14; d_call: TRBD1; cdr3_length: 12; cdr3_aa: CASSRQGIEAFF
v_call: TRBV6-2/TRBV6-3; d_call: -; cdr3_length: 14; cdr3_aa: CASSYLMGNTEAFF
v_call: TRBV10-2; d_call: TRBD2; cdr3_length: 16; cdr3_aa: CASSPVTSVDKNIQYF
v_call: TRBV7-8; d_call: TRBD1; cdr3_length: 16; cdr3_aa: CASSPRTGRSSYEQYF
v_call: TRBV18; d_call: -; cdr3_length: 15; cdr3_aa: CASSPGGLNGEKLFF
v_call: TRBV18; d_call: TRBD1; cdr3_length: 15; cdr3_aa: CASSPRTGSNQPQHF
v_call: TRBV18; d_call: -; cdr3_length: 15; cdr3_aa: CASSRDAGGNSPLHF
v_call: TRBV5-1; d_call: TRBD1; cdr3_length: 15; cdr3_aa: CASSLAGGLGQPQHF
v_call: TRBV3-1; d_call: TRBD2; cdr3_length: 14; cdr3_aa: CASSLLADQETQYF
v_call: TRBV11-1; d_call: -; cdr3_length: 13; cdr3_aa: CASSPGSGAGYTF
v_call: TRBV7-2; d_call: -; cdr3_length: 14; cdr3_aa: CASSSLPGYSPLHF
v_call: TRBV18; d_call: -; cdr3_length: 13; cdr3_aa: CASSPGVKEPQHF
v_call: TRBV28; d_call: -; cdr3_length: 13; cdr3_aa: CASRGGGLNEQFF
v_call: TRBV11-2; d_call: TRBD1; cdr3_length: 14; cdr3_aa: CASRTGGAGNTIYF
v_call: TRBV2; d_call: -; cdr3_length: 14; cdr3_aa: CASSVLVGEGEQFF
v_call: TRBV12-3/TRBV12-4; d_call: -; cdr3_length: 15; cdr3_aa: CASSPRGFTTDTQYF
v_call: TRBV5-1; d_call: -; cdr3_length: 15; cdr3_aa: CASSLEASGYTEAFF
v_call: TRBV2; d_call: TRBD1; cdr3_length: 15; cdr3_aa: CASSPTGQGGNTIYF
v_call: TRBV20-1; d_call: -; cdr3_length: 12; cdr3_aa: CSSLDRSTEAFF